The 8 T cell receptor beta chains reported below all come from one sample, sequenced in a study of shared clonotypes between healthy human individuals. Sequencing was performed with immunoSEQ multiplex PCR; in TCRdb, only in-frame clones are kept and a portion is missing. Of more than 2 million clones in the sample, just over 90% were seen once. Naive CD8 cells were CD45RO-negative, positively selected for CCR7, excluding terminally differentiated effector memory CD45RA+ cells. Sequences were obtained from naive CD8+ T cells from PBMCs. Receptors were obtained from a man aged 18 to 29 in good health. Some clones in this sample may be carry-over from other donors' samples.

The gene calls are TRBV11-2 and TRBJ2-1, with no clear D. The CDR3 consists of 16 residues. Germline V gene lookup returns CDR1 SGHAT and CDR2 FQNNGV. V was trimmed by 1 base and J by 0 bases, leaving 10 bases between them. This CDR3 is CASSLVSRSSYNEQFF. CDR3 nucleotide sequence: TGTGCCAGCAGCTTAGTATCCAGGAGCTCCTACAATGAGCAGTTCTTC.

This sequence joins TRBV6-6 and TRBJ2-7, with TRBD1 as a possible D gene (6 bases). Trimming cost V 7 bases and J 3 bases, with 16 bases left between them. The germline V gene encodes CDR1 MNHNY and CDR2 SVGAGI (reference sequence). The CDR3 extends over 14 amino acids. CDR3: CASTQGHLNYEQYF. The CDR3 DNA reads as TGTGCCAGCACCCAGGGACATCTTAACTACGAGCAGTACTTC.

V and J are TRBV25-1 and TRBJ2-7; possibly TRBD1 for D (5 bases). Germline CDR1 and CDR2: MGHDK and SYGVNS. V gave up 3 bases and J gave up 5 bases, with 11 bases separating them. The CDR3 covers 13 residues. The CDR3 loop is CASSEGLGDEQYF. CDR3 nucleotides: TGTGCCAGCAGTGAGGGTCTAGGGGACGAGCAGTACTTC.

This clone came up once. The chain joins TRBV6-5 to TRBJ2-5; D remains unclear. The DNA end is more similar to TRBJ2-7, so the J call may be wrong. Germline loops: CDR1 MNHEY, CDR2 SVGAGI. CDR3 length: 14 amino acids. The CDR3 reads CASSYGARTYEQYF. In DNA, the CDR3 is TGTGCCAGCAGTTATGGCGCTAGGACCTACGAGCAGTACTTC.

CDR3 DNA: TGTGCCAGCAGCTCAAGGACAGGGGATCAAGAGACCCAGTACTTC. The encoded protein is CASSSRTGDQETQYF. The chain links TRBV9 to TRBJ2-5; TRBD1 aligns across 9 bases. Per the germline V gene, CDR1 is SGDLS and CDR2 is YYNGEE. The CDR3 length is 15 residues. V dropped 4 bases and J dropped 2; count of bases not matched to a gene: 6.

J is TRBJ1-3 and V is TRBV18; no definite D call. V lost 2 bases to trimming and J lost 4 bases, with 15 bases between them. CDR1 is KGHSH and CDR2 is LQKENI in the germline V gene. The CDR3 is 16 amino acids. The CDR3 DNA sequence: TGTGCCAGCTCACCATACCAACGTCGTTTGGGAAACACCATATATTTT. Translated: CASSPYQRRLGNTIYF.

The chain links TRBV6-5 to TRBJ2-5; D is unclear. Germline-derived CDR1 and CDR2 are MNHEY and SVGAGI. The V end lost 6 bases, the J end lost 5 bases, and 16 bases lay between the germline ends. The length of the CDR3 is 14 residues. CDR3 in amino acids: CASSPFRRTETQYF. CDR3 sequence (DNA): TGTGCCAGCAGCCCATTTAGACGGACGGAGACCCAGTACTTC.

This sequence joins TRBV27 and TRBJ1-3; D is unresolved. The germline V and J ends were trimmed by 6 bases and 0 bases, with 12 bases remaining between them. The CDR3 length is 15 residues. Germline V CDR1 and CDR2: MNHEY, SMNVEV (reference sequence). The CDR3 here is CASSTNGYSGNTIYF. The CDR3 region has the DNA TGTGCCAGCAGCACAAATGGGTACTCTGGAAACACCATATATTTT.